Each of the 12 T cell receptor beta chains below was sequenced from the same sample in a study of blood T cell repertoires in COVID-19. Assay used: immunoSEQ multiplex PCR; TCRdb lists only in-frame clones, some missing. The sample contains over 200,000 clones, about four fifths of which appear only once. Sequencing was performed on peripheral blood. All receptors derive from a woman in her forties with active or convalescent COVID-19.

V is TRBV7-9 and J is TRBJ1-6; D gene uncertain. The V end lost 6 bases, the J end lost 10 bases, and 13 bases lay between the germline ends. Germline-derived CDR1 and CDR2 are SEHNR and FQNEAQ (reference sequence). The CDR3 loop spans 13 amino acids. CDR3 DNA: TGTGCCAGCAGTTACGACGGAGAATCACCCCTCCACTTT. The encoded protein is CASSYDGESPLHF.

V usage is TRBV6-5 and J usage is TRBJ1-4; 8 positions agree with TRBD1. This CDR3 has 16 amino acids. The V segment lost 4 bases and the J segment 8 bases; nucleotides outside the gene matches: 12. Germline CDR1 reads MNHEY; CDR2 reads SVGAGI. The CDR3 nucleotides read TGTGCCAGCAGTTCCACCCGGACAGGGAGCGGGGAAAAACTGTTTTTT. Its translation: CASSSTRTGSGEKLFF.

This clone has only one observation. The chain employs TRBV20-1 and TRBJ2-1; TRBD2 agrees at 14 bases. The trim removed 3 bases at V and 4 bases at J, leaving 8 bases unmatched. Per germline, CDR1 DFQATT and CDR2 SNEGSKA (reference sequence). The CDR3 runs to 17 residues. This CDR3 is CSASRLAGGPGYNEQFF. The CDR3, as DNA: TGCAGTGCTAGTAGACTAGCGGGAGGGCCGGGGTACAATGAGCAGTTCTTC.

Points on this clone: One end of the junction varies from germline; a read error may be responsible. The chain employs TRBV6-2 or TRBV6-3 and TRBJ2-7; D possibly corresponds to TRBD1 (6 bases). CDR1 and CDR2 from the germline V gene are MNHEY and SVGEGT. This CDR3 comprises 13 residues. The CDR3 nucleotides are TGTGCCAGCAGTTACGGGACATCCTCCGAGCAGTACTTC. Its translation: CASSYGTSSEQYF.

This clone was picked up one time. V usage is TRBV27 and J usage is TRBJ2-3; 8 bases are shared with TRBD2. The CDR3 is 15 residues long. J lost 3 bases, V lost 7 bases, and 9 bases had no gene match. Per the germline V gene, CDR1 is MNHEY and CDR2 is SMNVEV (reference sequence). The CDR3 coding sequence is TGTGCCAGCACCCCCTTAACTAGCGGTACAGATACGCAGTATTTT. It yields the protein CASTPLTSGTDTQYF.

The CDR3 loop is CASSLRDRQNYGYTF. CDR3 coding DNA: TGTGCCAGCAGCTTAAGAGACAGACAAAACTATGGCTACACCTTC. The chain has TRBV5-8 and TRBJ1-2; weak D call: TRBD1 (5 bases). Germline V lookup: CDR1 SGHTS, CDR2 YDEGEE. The CDR3 runs 15 residues. V lost 2 bases to trimming and J lost 2 bases, with 13 bases between them.

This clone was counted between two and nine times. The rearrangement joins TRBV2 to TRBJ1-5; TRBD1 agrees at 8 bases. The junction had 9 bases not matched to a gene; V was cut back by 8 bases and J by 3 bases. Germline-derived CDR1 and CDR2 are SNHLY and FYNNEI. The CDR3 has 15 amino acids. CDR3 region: CASGDRIGANQPQHF. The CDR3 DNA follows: TGTGCCAGCGGGGACAGGATCGGAGCCAATCAGCCCCAGCATTTT.

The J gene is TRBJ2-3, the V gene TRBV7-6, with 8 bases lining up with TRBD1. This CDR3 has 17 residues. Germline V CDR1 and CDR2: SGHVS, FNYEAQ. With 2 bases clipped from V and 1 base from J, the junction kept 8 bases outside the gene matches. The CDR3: CASSLYSTGDGTDTQYF. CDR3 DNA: TGTGCCAGCAGCTTATACTCGACAGGGGACGGCACAGATACGCAGTATTTT.

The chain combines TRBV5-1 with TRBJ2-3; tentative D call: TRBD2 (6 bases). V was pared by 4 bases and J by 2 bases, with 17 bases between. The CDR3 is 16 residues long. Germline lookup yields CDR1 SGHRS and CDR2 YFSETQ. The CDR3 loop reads CASSPSERVPTDTQYF. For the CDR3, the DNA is TGCGCCAGCAGCCCCTCAGAGCGGGTACCCACAGATACGCAGTATTTT.

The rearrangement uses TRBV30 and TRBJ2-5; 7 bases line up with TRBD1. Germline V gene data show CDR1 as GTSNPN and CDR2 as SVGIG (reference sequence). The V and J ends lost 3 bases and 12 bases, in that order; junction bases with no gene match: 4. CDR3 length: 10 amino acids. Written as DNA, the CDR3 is TGTGCCTGGAGGGGGACAGTGGAGTACTTC. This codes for CAWRGTVEYF.

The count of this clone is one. The CDR3 DNA reads TGTGCCACCAGTGATGTCGCTAGGCCCCAGCATTTT. It encodes CATSDVARPQHF. The V call is TRBV24-1, the J call TRBJ1-5; no firm D call. Trimming took off 3 bases at V and 9 bases at J, with 8 bases between the two ends. The CDR3 length is 12 residues. Germline CDR1 and CDR2: KGHDR and SFDVKD.

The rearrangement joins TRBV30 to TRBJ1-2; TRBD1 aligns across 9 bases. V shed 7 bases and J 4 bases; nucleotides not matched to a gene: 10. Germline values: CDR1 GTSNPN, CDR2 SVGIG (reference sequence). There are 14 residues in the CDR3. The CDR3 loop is CASPVGQGSYGYTF. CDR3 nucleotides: TGTGCCTCTCCGGTAGGACAGGGGAGCTATGGCTACACCTTC.